This T cell receptor (beta chain) was captured in a study of blood T cell repertoires in COVID-19. Looking at the study overall: The United States, Italy and Spain were the sources of the acute and convalescent COVID-19 samples. From T cells, B-cell-depleted T cells, or PBMCs came the material, which was cDNA or gDNA.

As originally analysed: Amplified reference gene primers provided the basis for estimating nucleated cell counts. Sequencing was performed with immunoSEQ multiplex PCR; in TCRdb, only in-frame clones are kept and a portion is missing. V and J calls and clone size come straight from that table; D and trimming were deduced from the DNA. The sample contains over 150,000 clones, approximately 80% of which appear only once. Looked up from germline, CDR1 is MNHEY and CDR2 is SMNVEV (reference sequence). The CDR3 has 13 amino acids. V lost 3 bases to trimming and J lost 3 bases, with 9 bases between them. This TCR was recovered from a human donor in a cohort sampled during active COVID-19. The specimen was peripheral blood. This sequence joins TRBV27 and TRBJ2-7, with a weak D call TRBD2 (5 bases). The CDR3 bases are TGTGCCAGCAGTTTCGGACGGGGCTACGAGCAGTACTTC. Protein: CASSFGRGYEQYF.